One sample yielded the 17 T cell receptor beta chains listed below, sequenced in a study of T cell responses to AZD1222 COVID-19 vaccine. Produced via immunoSEQ multiplex PCR; TCRdb's table is partial and in-frame only. The data show 100,000 to 150,000 clones, about 90% seen once. The sequences come from peripheral blood, collected on day 0 of AZD1222 vaccination. These receptors all come from an adult in good health.

The V and J genes are TRBV6-5 and TRBJ1-5; D is unresolved. Deletions cut 0 bases from V and 9 bases from J, with 9 bases between. CDR1 and CDR2 from the germline V gene are MNHEY and SVGAGI. The CDR3 loop spans 13 amino acids. The CDR3 loop reads CASSYSTGRPQHF. In nucleotides, the CDR3 is TGTGCCAGCAGTTACTCGACCGGGAGGCCCCAGCATTTT.

Points on this clone: Relative to the germline gene, one junction end is altered; a read error may explain this. The chain is built from TRBV2 and TRBJ2-7; 15 bases match TRBD2. The CDR3 is 19 residues long. The germline V gene encodes CDR1 SNHLY and CDR2 FYNNEI. The CDR3 region has the DNA TGTGCCAGCAGTCAAGCCCCCGGACTAGCGGGAGGGCTCGGGGACGAGCAGTACTTC. This codes for CASSQAPGLAGGLGDEQYF. Looking up the rest from reference TRBV2 and TRBJ2-7 gives the full variable domain: EPEVTQTPSHQVTQMGQEVILRCVPISNHLYFYWYRQILGQKVEFLVSFYNNEISEKSEIFDDQFSVERPDGSNFTLKIRSTKLEDSAMYFCASSQAPGLAGGLGDEQYFGPGTRLTVT.

This chain links TRBV6-5 with TRBJ2-7; no clear D gene. V gave up 2 bases and J gave up 0 bases, with 14 bases separating them. This CDR3 spans 16 amino acids. Germline CDR1 reads MNHEY; CDR2 reads SVGAGI. The CDR3 DNA follows: TGTGCCAGCAGTTACATTCGGCGCCGGTACTCCTACGAGCAGTACTTC. It translates to CASSYIRRRYSYEQYF.

This clone appeared once. The chain uses TRBV9 and TRBJ2-3; 10 nucleotides align to TRBD2. V was clipped by 4 bases and J by 1 base; unmatched bases: 12. This CDR3 comprises 18 residues. Per germline, CDR1 SGDLS and CDR2 YYNGEE. The CDR3 DNA is TGTGCCAGCAGCTCTAGGATAGCGGGAGGCTACGGCACAGATACGCAGTATTTT. Protein: CASSSRIAGGYGTDTQYF. Together with reference TRBV9 and TRBJ2-3, the CDR3 gives the full variable domain: DSGVTQTPKHLITATGQRVTLRCSPRSGDLSVYWYQQSLDQGLQFLIQYYNGEERAKGNILERFSAQQFPDLHSELNLSSLELGDSALYFCASSSRIAGGYGTDTQYFGPGTRLTVL.

The V gene is TRBV5-1, the J gene TRBJ2-4; 8 nucleotides line up with TRBD1. The trim removed 0 bases at V and 15 bases at J, leaving 5 bases unmatched. Germline CDR1 SGHRS, CDR2 YFSETQ. The CDR3 covers 12 residues. CDR3 residues: CASSLDQGARYF. The CDR3 DNA sequence: TGCGCCAGCAGCTTGGATCAGGGGGCGCGGTACTTC.

The chain joins TRBV3-1 (or the pseudogene TRBV3-2) to TRBJ1-5, with a tentative D call TRBD1 (6 bases). Germline loops: CDR1 LGHDT, CDR2 YNNKEL (reference sequence). V lost 6 bases to trimming and J lost 3 bases, with 15 bases between them. This CDR3 region has 15 residues. CDR3 amino acids: CASRQSGTPNQPQHF. As DNA, the CDR3 is TGTGCCAGCAGACAAAGCGGGACACCCAATCAGCCCCAGCATTTT.

The chain is built from TRBV6-5 and TRBJ2-7; D ambiguous. The CDR3 extends over 11 amino acids. V shed 6 bases and J shed 2 bases, with 5 bases lying between them. Per germline, CDR1 MNHEY and CDR2 SVGAGI. For the CDR3, the DNA is TGTGCCAGCAGCGAGACCTACGAGCAGTACTTC. Protein: CASSETYEQYF.

The CDR3, as DNA: TGCGCCAGCAGCTTGGGGCTAGCGGGAGGGCAATACGAGCAGTACTTC. It specifies CASSLGLAGGQYEQYF. The V and J genes are TRBV5-1 and TRBJ2-7, with TRBD2 matching over 12 bases. Per germline, CDR1 SGHRS and CDR2 YFSETQ. J gave up 4 bases and V 0 bases, and 5 bases lay outside the gene matches. The CDR3 is made up of 16 amino acids. The full variable domain, completed using reference TRBV5-1 and TRBJ2-7, is KAGVTQTPRYLIKTRGQQVTLSCSPISGHRSVSWYQQTPGQGLQFLFEYFSETQRNKGNFPGRFSGRQFSNSRSEMNVSTLELGDSALYLCASSLGLAGGQYEQYFGPGTRLTVT.

The chain recombines TRBV28 with TRBJ1-6; no firm D call. V was trimmed by 10 bases and J by 6 bases, leaving 13 bases between them. CDR3 size: 13 residues. Germline-derived CDR1 and CDR2 are MDHEN and SYDVKM. The CDR3 sequence: CAISLGFNSPLHF. The CDR3 DNA reads TGTGCCATCTCCTTGGGGTTTAATTCACCCCTCCACTTT.

CDR3 sequence reads: CAGQGTSTDTQYF. The CDR3 region has the DNA TGTGCGGGGCAGGGTACTAGCACAGATACGCAGTATTTT. The rearrangement links TRBV2 to TRBJ2-3; D might be TRBD1 (5 bases). CDR1 and CDR2 from the germline V gene are SNHLY and FYNNEI. The CDR3 sequence is 13 residues long.

This sequence joins TRBV5-1 and TRBJ1-5; D is uncertain. The CDR3 loop spans 14 amino acids. Germline CDR1 and CDR2: SGHRS and YFSETQ. V was pared by 1 base and J by 2 bases, with 7 bases between. CDR3 nucleotides: TGCGCCAGCAGCTTGTCAACAGGCAATCAGCCCCAGCATTTT. It specifies CASSLSTGNQPQHF.

The V call is TRBV19, the J call TRBJ1-5; the D is unclear. V was trimmed by 4 bases and J by 1 base, leaving 5 bases between them. CDR3 size: 13 residues. CDR1 and CDR2 (germline): LNHDA, SQIVND (reference sequence). The CDR3 DNA reads as TGTGCCAGTAGTACCGGCAGCAATCAGCCCCAGCATTTT. It translates to CASSTGSNQPQHF. The variable domain in full, completed from reference TRBV19 and TRBJ1-5, reads DGGITQSPKYLFRKEGQNVTLSCEQNLNHDAMYWYRQDPGQGLRLIYYSQIVNDFQKGDIAEGYSVSREKKESFPLTVTSAQKNPTAFYLCASSTGSNQPQHFGDGTRLSIL.

The chain carries TRBV19 and TRBJ1-1; D gene unclear. This CDR3 contains 13 residues. Per germline, CDR1 LNHDA and CDR2 SQIVND (reference sequence). Trimming cost V 4 bases and J 1 base, with 7 bases left between them. CDR3 in amino acids: CASSTPGNTEAFF. The CDR3 DNA is TGTGCCAGTAGTACCCCAGGGAACACTGAAGCTTTCTTT.

J is TRBJ2-7 and V is TRBV6-5; D may correspond to TRBD1 or TRBD2 (5 bases each). V lost 6 bases to trimming and J lost 3 bases, with 12 bases between them. The CDR3 length is 13 residues. CDR1 is MNHEY, CDR2 SVGAGI, per germline. Here the CDR3 DNA reads TGTGCCAGCAGCTCCGGGACCAACTACGAGCAGTACTTC. It translates to CASSSGTNYEQYF.

The rearrangement joins TRBV7-3 to TRBJ2-2; the D gene is possibly TRBD1 (6 bases). There are 14 residues in the CDR3. V was clipped by 3 bases and J by 6 bases, with 11 bases between them. Germline V gives CDR1 SGHTA, CDR2 FQGTGA. The CDR3, as DNA: TGTGCCAGCAGCTTCCAGGGGACGGCCGGGGAGCTGTTTTTT. Its translation is CASSFQGTAGELFF.

V is TRBV5-4 and J is TRBJ1-1; D gene ambiguous. CDR1 SGHNT and CDR2 YYREEE come from the germline V gene (reference sequence). This CDR3 contains 15 residues. The ends were cut back, 0 bases at V and 0 bases at J, with 9 bases in the middle. CDR3 protein: CASSLGSRMNTEAFF. The CDR3 DNA follows: TGTGCCAGCAGCTTGGGGTCGCGAATGAACACTGAAGCTTTCTTT.

This chain links TRBV6-2 or TRBV6-3 with TRBJ2-7; 9 nucleotides match TRBD1. This CDR3 region has 18 residues. CDR1 MNHEY and CDR2 SVGEGT come from the germline V gene. With 2 bases clipped from V and 2 bases from J, the junction kept 13 bases outside the gene matches. The CDR3 protein is CASSYPIGTGFLAYEQYF. The CDR3 coding sequence is TGTGCCAGCAGTTACCCTATAGGGACAGGGTTTCTCGCCTACGAGCAGTACTTC.